Listed below are T cell receptor beta chains from one sample, sequenced in a study of PD-1 blockade in classical Hodgkin lymphoma. Libraries were prepared by immunoSEQ multiplex PCR; TCRdb keeps only in-frame clonotypes and omits some of them. The sample lists about 50,000 clones, over 60% seen once, with approximately 15% in the top ten. Sample: peripheral blood mononuclear cells (PBMCs), taken before the second cycle of nivolumab. These receptors were collected from a human donor with classical Hodgkin lymphoma. Each CDR3 is given with its conserved first and last residue. A D gene is named only where the DNA matches it firmly. The size entry is marked missing in some rows and otherwise reads once, few, many or a size class.

len	d_gene	abundance	v_gene	j_gene	CDR3nt	CDR3aa
14	TRBD1	-	TRBV28	TRBJ2-7	TGTGCCAGCAGCCGGACAGGGAACTCCTACGAGCAGTACTTC	CASSRTGNSYEQYF
13	-	-	TRBV6-4	TRBJ1-1	TGTGCCAGCAGTCGGGACATGGGGATTGAAGCTTTCTTT	CASSRDMGIEAFF
15	-	-	TRBV4-1	TRBJ1-1	TGCGCCAGCAGCCTGGCGGGGGGTTGGAACACTGAAGCTTTCTTT	CASSLAGGWNTEAFF
15	-	few	TRBV30	TRBJ1-5	TGTGCCTGGAGTGTCGCAGGCAGTATCTATCAGCCCCAGCATTTT	CAWSVAGSIYQPQHF
16	-	-	TRBV19	TRBJ2-7	TGTGCCAGTAGTCGCCGTCTGGACCCATCTACCTACGAGCAGTACTTC	CASSRRLDPSTYEQYF
16	TRBD1	-	TRBV19	TRBJ2-1	TGTGCCAGCCGACGGGAGGGACAGGGGATGTTCAATGAGCAGTTCTTC	CASRREGQGMFNEQFF
17	TRBD1	-	TRBV7-8	TRBJ1-5	TGTGCCAGCAGCCCGGGGACAGGGGGAGCGAGAACTCAGCCCCAGCATTTT	CASSPGTGGARTQPQHF
16	TRBD1	-	TRBV18	TRBJ2-1	TGTGCCAGCTCACCACCGAAGACAGGGGGATACAATGAGCAGTTCTTC	CASSPPKTGGYNEQFF
13	-	-	TRBV7-3	TRBJ1-1	TGTGCCAGCAGCTCCCACAGGACTACTGAAGCTTTCTTT	CASSSHRTTEAFF
16	TRBD2	-	TRBV28	TRBJ2-2	TGTGCCAGCAGTTTAGAGGCCAGCGGGGGGACTGGGTGGCTGTTTTTT	CASSLEASGGTGWLFF
16	TRBD1	once	TRBV18	TRBJ1-2	TGTGCCAGCTCACCTTACTCCGGGACAGGGAACTATGGCTACACCTTC	CASSPYSGTGNYGYTF
12	-	-	TRBV6-5	TRBJ1-1	TGTGCCAGCAGCTTAGGGGGTCGTGAAGCTTTCTTT	CASSLGGREAFF
14	TRBD1	medium-sized	TRBV7-9	TRBJ2-7	TGTGCCAGCAGCCCCCCCGGGACAGGGTACGAGCAGTACTTC	CASSPPGTGYEQYF
13	-	-	TRBV7-3	TRBJ1-1	TGTGCCAGCAGCTTAGAAGGGAACACTGAAGCTTTCTTT	CASSLEGNTEAFF
13	-	-	TRBV7-6	TRBJ1-3	TGTGCCAGCAGCTCCGACTCTGGAAACACCATATATTTT	CASSSDSGNTIYF
14	-	once	TRBV5-4	TRBJ2-5	TGTGCCAGCAGCTTACAGTCGACAGATGAGACCCAGTACTTC	CASSLQSTDETQYF
13	-	-	TRBV27	TRBJ1-3	TGTGCCAGCAGTTCCCGATCTGGAAACACCATATATTTT	CASSSRSGNTIYF